What follows describes a single T cell receptor beta chain. This entry comes from a study of cytomegalovirus exposure and HLA in healthy donors. As for the study in general: One earlier analysis, a look at about 179 million T cells, found some 120 million unique TCR beta sequences.

The PCR was carried out with 60 Vbeta primers and 13 Jbeta primers. Generated by immunoSEQ multiplex PCR, the TCRdb table keeps only in-frame clones and is missing some. The sample consists of 150,000 to 200,000 clones, over 75% of them appearing once. Material for sequencing was PBMCs. The clonotype was recovered from a woman in her 30s in good health and CMV-seronegative.

The CDR3 reads CASSDAQGRETQYF. The CDR3 nucleotides are TGCGCCAGCAGCGACGCTCAGGGTCGCGAGACCCAGTACTTC. The J gene is TRBJ2-5, the V gene TRBV5-1, with D maybe TRBD1 (5 bases). The CDR3 covers 14 residues. The germline V gene has CDR1 SGHRS and CDR2 YFSETQ. V lost 4 bases, J lost 5 bases, and 15 bases lay in between.